These 29 T cell receptor beta chains were sequenced from one sample in a study of T cell changes during pregnancy in multiple sclerosis. The assay was immunoSEQ multiplex PCR, and TCRdb's table has in-frame clones only and misses some. This table holds just over 80,000 clones, 90% to 95% found once. The input for sequencing was peripheral blood, taken in the second trimester of pregnancy. Every receptor here comes from a female donor with multiple sclerosis, enrolled in a pregnancy study.

The CDR3, as DNA: TGCGCCAGCAGCCGAGGGACACCTGCGGACACTGAAGCTTTCTTT. It translates to CASSRGTPADTEAFF. The V call is TRBV5-1, the J call TRBJ1-1; a possible D gene is TRBD1 (6 bases). CDR1 SGHRS and CDR2 YFSETQ come from the germline V gene. This CDR3 region has 15 residues. V lost 4 bases and J lost 3, with 16 bases in between. The full variable domain, its missing parts supplied by reference TRBV5-1 and TRBJ1-1, is KAGVTQTPRYLIKTRGQQVTLSCSPISGHRSVSWYQQTPGQGLQFLFEYFSETQRNKGNFPGRFSGRQFSNSRSEMNVSTLELGDSALYLCASSRGTPADTEAFFGQGTRLTVV.

This clone was counted a single time. V usage is TRBV11-2 and J usage is TRBJ2-7; tentatively, D is TRBD2 (6 bases). Germline lookup yields CDR1 SGHAT and CDR2 FQNNGV. Trimming removed 6 bases at V and 1 base at J, with 10 bases between. The length of the CDR3 is 13 residues. The CDR3 DNA follows: TGTGCCAGCAGAAAGAGCGGGTCCTACGAGCAGTACTTC. It encodes CASRKSGSYEQYF.

This clone was counted only a few times. The rearrangement links TRBV27 to TRBJ2-1, with 14 bases that match TRBD2. Germline loops: CDR1 MNHEY, CDR2 SMNVEV (reference sequence). The CDR3 extends over 15 amino acids. V gave up 6 bases and J gave up 8 bases; unmatched junction bases: 6. The CDR3 protein is CASRGTSGSIYEQFF. In DNA form, the CDR3 reads TGTGCCAGCAGGGGGACTAGCGGGAGTATCTATGAGCAGTTCTTC.

The CDR3 loop reads CASSLVGTGVAGANVLTF. CDR3 DNA sequence: TGCGCCAGCAGCTTGGTTGGGACAGGGGTTGCAGGGGCCAACGTCCTGACTTTC. The rearrangement joins TRBV5-1 to TRBJ2-6, with 10 nucleotides matching TRBD1. CDR1 and CDR2 (germline): SGHRS, YFSETQ. With V trimmed by 0 bases and J by 4 bases, 7 bases remained unmatched. CDR3 length: 18 residues.

This sequence joins TRBV14 and TRBJ2-1, with D uncertain. Trimming pared 1 base from V and 7 bases from J, leaving 2 bases between. CDR3 length equals 11 residues. The germline V gene encodes CDR1 SGHDN and CDR2 FVKESK. CDR3 bases: TGTGCCAGCAGCCAAGCGAATGAGCAGTTCTTC. Translating it yields CASSQANEQFF.

The rearrangement uses TRBV4-2 and TRBJ1-5; D remains ambiguous. This CDR3 contains 16 residues. The ends were cut back, 4 bases at V and 0 bases at J, with 13 bases in the middle. CDR1 and CDR2 (germline): LGHNA, YNFKEQ. As DNA, the CDR3 is TGTGCCAGCAGCCTGACACCTGTAATTAGCAATCAGCCCCAGCATTTT. This codes for CASSLTPVISNQPQHF.

The chain carries TRBV7-9 and TRBJ1-1; the match to TRBD1 covers 9 bases. The trim removed 5 bases at V and 1 base at J, leaving 5 bases unmatched. In germline, CDR1 is SEHNR, CDR2 FQNEAQ (reference sequence). This CDR3 has 15 residues. CDR3 nucleotides: TGTGCCAGCAGCCCACTACAGGGGGCGAACACTGAAGCTTTCTTT. Translated, it gives CASSPLQGANTEAFF.

This clone appeared a few times. J is TRBJ2-1 and V is TRBV30, with TRBD1 matching over 7 bases. Per the germline V gene, CDR1 is GTSNPN and CDR2 is SVGIG (reference sequence). The V segment lost 3 bases and the J segment 9 bases; nucleotides outside the gene matches: 14. The CDR3 runs 15 residues. In DNA, the CDR3 is TGTGCCTGGAGAAGGAAGGGGGCAGCGTTTGTTGAGCAGTTCTTC. Translation gives CAWRRKGAAFVEQFF.

The chain joins TRBV11-2 to TRBJ2-2; D is unresolved. Trimming removed 5 bases from V and 7 bases from J, with 5 bases in between. Germline lookup yields CDR1 SGHAT and CDR2 FQNNGV. The CDR3 spans 11 residues. The CDR3 sequence: CASSHFGELFF. The CDR3, as DNA: TGTGCCAGCAGCCATTTCGGGGAGCTGTTTTTT.

The chain links TRBV9 to TRBJ2-5; possible D gene TRBD2, 6 bases. The germline V gene has CDR1 SGDLS and CDR2 YYNGEE. V was trimmed by 0 bases and J by 4 bases, leaving 10 bases between them. This CDR3 is built from 14 residues. Here the CDR3 reads CASSVDGGRETQYF. The CDR3 DNA is TGTGCCAGCAGCGTAGACGGAGGGAGAGAGACCCAGTACTTC.

The chain has TRBV6-6 and TRBJ2-7; weak D call: TRBD1 (7 bases). V was cut by 9 bases and J by 0 bases, with 21 bases left in between. Germline V gene data show CDR1 as MNHNY and CDR2 as SVGAGI (reference sequence). The CDR3 runs to 16 residues. CDR3 sequence (DNA): TGTGCCAGTGCACTTGTACAGGGGACTCGCTCCTACGAGCAGTACTTC. Translated: CASALVQGTRSYEQYF.

The chain is built from TRBV6-5 and TRBJ2-7, with 9 bases fitting TRBD1. The CDR3 covers 13 residues. CDR1 and CDR2 (germline): MNHEY, SVGAGI. Losses at the gene ends were 5 bases for V and 3 bases for J; bases not matched to a gene: 2. CDR3 residues: CASSTDRGYEQYF. CDR3 bases: TGTGCCAGCAGTACGGACAGGGGCTACGAGCAGTACTTC.

This clone was seen only once. V is TRBV14 and J is TRBJ2-5; 7 bases map to TRBD2. Trimming at V came to 0 bases and at J to 3 bases, leaving 10 bases not matched to a gene. This CDR3 has 17 residues. The germline gives CDR1 SGHDN, CDR2 FVKESK. CDR3 region: CASSQEVWEAGEETQYF. The CDR3 DNA reads as TGTGCCAGCAGCCAAGAGGTGTGGGAGGCGGGAGAAGAGACCCAGTACTTC.

The chain is built from TRBV6-6 and TRBJ2-1, with TRBD2 matching over 13 bases. The CDR3 extends over 16 amino acids. V shed 6 bases and J 5 bases; nucleotides not matched to a gene: 7. Germline CDR1 reads MNHNY; CDR2 reads SVGAGI (reference sequence). The CDR3 nucleotides are TGTGCCAGCAGCCTACTAGCGGGAGGGACCGACAATGAGCAGTTCTTC. This translates into CASSLLAGGTDNEQFF.

The chain couples TRBV7-9 to TRBJ2-1; TRBD2 agrees at 11 bases. This CDR3 has 18 amino acids. Trimming removed 1 base from V and 4 bases from J; junction bases left unmatched: 9. Germline V CDR1 and CDR2: SEHNR, FQNEAQ (reference sequence). CDR3 nucleotides: TGTGCCAGCAGCTTAGGGGGCCTAGCGGGAGGCGTGTACAATGAGCAGTTCTTC. It translates to CASSLGGLAGGVYNEQFF. The whole variable domain, filled in from reference TRBV7-9 and TRBJ2-1, reads DTGVSQNPRHKITKRGQNVTFRCDPISEHNRLYWYRQTLGQGPEFLTYFQNEAQLEKSRLLSDRFSAERPKGSFSTLEIQRTEQGDSAMYLCASSLGGLAGGVYNEQFFGPGTRLTVL.

V and J are TRBV19 and TRBJ1-1, with a weak D call TRBD1 (6 bases). CDR3 size: 12 residues. Germline CDR1 reads LNHDA; CDR2 reads SQIVND (reference sequence). Trimming removed 8 bases from V and 11 bases from J, with 18 bases in between. The CDR3 coding sequence is TGTGCCAGTTCAACAGGGTTCATGGATGCTTTCTTT. Translating gives CASSTGFMDAFF.

This rearrangement joins TRBV4-1 to TRBJ2-1; D gene uncertain. V lost 1 base, J lost 6 bases, and 16 bases lay in between. CDR3 length: 16 amino acids. Looked up from germline, CDR1 is MGHRA and CDR2 is YSYEKL. Here the CDR3 reads CASSQVQRRRSNEQFF. The DNA of the CDR3 is TGCGCCAGCAGCCAAGTCCAGCGTCGGAGATCCAATGAGCAGTTCTTC.

V gene TRBV5-1 combines with J gene TRBJ2-7, with 7 bases fitting TRBD1. V lost 1 base, J lost 1 base, and 5 bases stayed unmatched. Per germline, CDR1 SGHRS and CDR2 YFSETQ. The CDR3 length is 15 residues. This CDR3 reads CASSLQGVLSYEQYF. The CDR3 coding sequence is TGCGCCAGCAGCTTGCAGGGGGTCCTTTCCTACGAGCAGTACTTC.

This chain connects TRBV6-6 to TRBJ2-5; maybe TRBD2 (5 bases). This CDR3 is built from 12 residues. V was cut by 5 bases and J by 13 bases, with 17 bases left in between. CDR1 is MNHNY and CDR2 is SVGAGI in the germline V gene (reference sequence). CDR3 DNA: TGTGCCAGCAGTCCCGAGGGTAATCCCGTGTACTTC. Amino acid sequence: CASSPEGNPVYF.

The chain couples TRBV19 to TRBJ2-1, with D maybe TRBD2 (6 bases). Germline V CDR1 and CDR2: LNHDA, SQIVND (reference sequence). V was trimmed by 6 bases and J by 3 bases, leaving 9 bases between them. The CDR3 runs 13 residues. The DNA of the CDR3 is TGTGCCAGTAGCCCGACTAGCTACAATGAGCAGTTCTTC. Translation gives CASSPTSYNEQFF.

This clone is a singleton in its sample. V usage is TRBV6-6 and J usage is TRBJ2-7; 14 nucleotides align to TRBD2. V lost 7 bases and J lost 6; bases outside the gene matches: 5. This CDR3 has 14 amino acids. Germline-derived CDR1 and CDR2 are MNHNY and SVGAGI (reference sequence). The CDR3 DNA reads TGTGCCAGCAAGGGACTAGCGGGAGAGCGCGAGCAGTACTTC. Its protein is CASKGLAGEREQYF.

V gene TRBV2 combines with J gene TRBJ2-7; TRBD2 matches at 12 bases. CDR1 is SNHLY and CDR2 is FYNNEI in the germline V gene. This CDR3 spans 15 amino acids. V lost 6 bases, J lost 0 bases, and 3 bases stayed unmatched. CDR3 DNA: TGTGCCAGCAGCCCGACTAGCGGGAGCTCCTACGAGCAGTACTTC. Translating it yields CASSPTSGSSYEQYF. The whole variable domain, filled in from reference TRBV2 and TRBJ2-7, reads EPEVTQTPSHQVTQMGQEVILRCVPISNHLYFYWYRQILGQKVEFLVSFYNNEISEKSEIFDDQFSVERPDGSNFTLKIRSTKLEDSAMYFCASSPTSGSSYEQYFGPGTRLTVT.

This rearrangement joins TRBV5-8 to TRBJ2-7; 13 bases agree with TRBD2. Germline V gives CDR1 SGHTS, CDR2 YDEGEE. The CDR3 has 17 residues. Unmatched junction bases numbered 9, after V lost 3 bases and J lost 3 bases. The CDR3 coding sequence is TGTGCCAGCAGCTCGACTAGCGGGAGGATGGGATACTACGAGCAGTACTTC. Its protein product is CASSSTSGRMGYYEQYF.

This chain links TRBV7-2 with TRBJ1-1, with D perhaps TRBD1 (5 bases). CDR3 size: 14 residues. V shed 1 base and J shed 6 bases, with 12 bases lying between them. Germline CDR1 SGHTA, CDR2 FQGNSA. The CDR3, as DNA: TGTGCCAGCAGCTTAGTAGCCGGGGGAGCTGAAGCTTTCTTT. Its protein product is CASSLVAGGAEAFF.

The chain is built from TRBV7-2 and TRBJ1-5; 8 bases fit TRBD1. This CDR3 has 15 amino acids. V lost 5 bases and J lost 6; bases outside the gene matches: 9. CDR1 SGHTA and CDR2 FQGNSA come from the germline V gene. CDR3 bases: TGTGCCAGCAGCCCAGGGGGCGCGGGAAGTCAGCCCCAGCATTTT. Amino acids: CASSPGGAGSQPQHF.

Comments on this clone: The sample carries other DNA sequences with the same CDR3. The J gene is TRBJ2-3, the V gene TRBV4-2, with D unclear. Trimming shortened V by 0 bases and J by 1 base, and 11 bases separated the two germline ends. The CDR3 spans 16 residues. CDR1 LGHNA and CDR2 YNFKEQ come from the germline V gene. CDR3 sequence: CASSQEGPPRTDTQYF. Written as DNA, the CDR3 is TGTGCCAGCAGCCAAGAGGGCCCGCCTCGCACAGATACGCAGTATTTT.

This chain joins TRBV2 and TRBJ2-2; 7 bases fit TRBD1. This CDR3 spans 18 amino acids. From germline, CDR1 is SNHLY and CDR2 FYNNEI. V gave up 7 bases and J gave up 1 base; unmatched junction bases: 15. DNA for the CDR3: TGTGCCAGCAAAAGCGACGCGAGGGACAGACGGAACACCGGGGAGCTGTTTTTT. This gives the protein CASKSDARDRRNTGELFF.

The CDR3 loop is CASSEGPPCEQYF. For the CDR3, the DNA is TGTGCCAGCAGCGAGGGGCCTCCCTGCGAGCAGTACTTC. The gene calls are TRBV9 and TRBJ2-7, with a possible D match to TRBD1 (5 bases). The V end lost 3 bases, the J end lost 6 bases, and 13 bases lay between the germline ends. The CDR3 has 13 amino acids. Germline CDR1 and CDR2: SGDLS and YYNGEE.

The chain is built from TRBV18 and TRBJ1-5, with 9 bases identical to TRBD1. Trimming took 1 base from V and 6 from J; bases not matched to a gene: 4. CDR1 is KGHSH, CDR2 LQKENI, per germline. The CDR3 length is 15 residues. CDR3 DNA sequence: TGTGCCAGCTCACCACGAACAGGGGGCTTTCAGCCCCAGCATTTT. Encoded protein: CASSPRTGGFQPQHF.